These 31 T cell receptor beta chains share one sample of origin, sequenced in a study of T-cell memory formation after mild COVID-19. TCRdb re-called the 5' RACE reads through MiXCR, storing one row per CDR3 protein. This table has roughly 400,000 distinct CDR3 sequences, 24% appearing once. Sequencing used PBMCs or a T cell subset sorted from them (not recorded which). Every receptor here comes from an adult woman who had mild COVID-19 (a few samples of this study predate the infection). Cell type and time point are not known.

This clonotype was seen a few times. The chain couples TRBV20-1 to TRBJ1-1; maybe TRBD1 (5 bases). This CDR3 contains 13 residues. Per germline, CDR1 DFQATT and CDR2 SNEGSKA (reference sequence). The V end was cut by 6 bases, the J end by 5 bases, with 16 bases between. The CDR3 DNA reads as TGCAGTGCGACGAGGGGCAGTGGGACTGAAGCTTTCTTT. Its protein is CSATRGSGTEAFF.

The CDR3 loop reads CASSQERHVVTDTQYF. The CDR3 DNA is TGCGCCAGCAGCCAAGAACGACACGTTGTCACAGATACGCAGTATTTT. V gene TRBV4-1 combines with J gene TRBJ2-3; no definite D call. Trimming took 0 bases from V and 2 from J, leaving 12 bases between them. CDR1 MGHRA and CDR2 YSYEKL come from the germline V gene. This CDR3 region has 16 residues.

J is TRBJ2-2 and V is TRBV6-6; 9 bases align to TRBD1. The germline gives CDR1 MNHNY, CDR2 SVGAGI (reference sequence). V shed 5 bases, J shed 5 bases, and the junction held 6 bases outside the gene matches. This CDR3 has 15 amino acids. The CDR3 protein is CASSTTGGDTGELFF. The CDR3 DNA follows: TGTGCCAGCAGTACAACAGGGGGCGATACCGGGGAGCTGTTTTTT.

This sequence joins TRBV4-2 and TRBJ1-1, with 7 bases that match TRBD1. There are 18 residues in the CDR3. Germline CDR1 is LGHNA and CDR2 is YNFKEQ. J was trimmed by 1 base and V by 0 bases; bases with no gene match: 11. The CDR3 DNA is TGTGCCAGCAGCCAAGATGGACAGGAGATTGGAGGGAACACTGAAGCTTTCTTT. Its protein product is CASSQDGQEIGGNTEAFF.

The chain joins TRBV10-3 to TRBJ2-1; D is perhaps TRBD1 (5 bases). This CDR3 spans 11 amino acids. Germline loops: CDR1 ENHRY, CDR2 SYGVKD. V was shortened by 7 bases and J by 7 bases, with 8 bases between the two germline ends. The CDR3 here is CAITRANEQFF. The CDR3 bases are TGTGCCATCACCAGGGCGAATGAGCAGTTCTTC.

This clonotype came up a few times. The genes are TRBV30 and TRBJ2-1; 8 bases map to TRBD2. In germline, CDR1 is GTSNPN, CDR2 SVGIG (reference sequence). Germline trimming cut 3 bases from V and 2 bases from J; bases unmatched to any gene: 3. The CDR3 loop spans 14 amino acids. CDR3 coding DNA: TGTGCCTGGAGGAGCGGGGGACCCTACAATGAGCAGTTCTTC. It codes for CAWRSGGPYNEQFF.

This clonotype was found many times. V is TRBV5-5 and J is TRBJ2-2; possible D gene TRBD1, 6 bases. Deletions cut 6 bases from V and 1 base from J, with 13 bases between. Per germline, CDR1 SGHKS and CDR2 YYEKEE (reference sequence). The CDR3 has 15 residues. The CDR3 coding sequence is TGTGCCAGCATAACGGGACACGTGAACACCGGGGAGCTGTTTTTT. Translated: CASITGHVNTGELFF.

The chain combines TRBV7-8 with TRBJ2-5; no definite D call. The CDR3 sequence is 11 residues long. Germline CDR1 is SGHVS and CDR2 is FQNEAQ. V was clipped by 6 bases and J by 5 bases, with 7 bases between them. CDR3 protein: CASSTIETQYF. DNA for the CDR3: TGTGCCAGCAGTACTATTGAGACCCAGTACTTC.

This clonotype was observed a handful of times. This chain links TRBV7-2 with TRBJ2-6; D gene unclear. The CDR3 consists of 14 residues. The germline gives CDR1 SGHTA, CDR2 FQGNSA. V lost 6 bases to trimming and J lost 2 bases, with 8 bases between them. This CDR3 reads CASSHSPGANVLTF. CDR3 nucleotides: TGTGCCAGCAGTCACAGTCCTGGGGCCAACGTCCTGACTTTC.

This clonotype was seen ten or more times. The rearrangement uses TRBV7-6 and TRBJ2-7, with D unclear. Germline V gene data show CDR1 as SGHVS and CDR2 as FNYEAQ. CDR3 size: 11 residues. The V end lost 0 bases, the J end lost 5 bases, and 2 bases lay between the germline ends. The CDR3 DNA sequence: TGTGCCAGCAGCTTAGCGGACGAGCAGTACTTC. This gives the protein CASSLADEQYF.

This clonotype was seen a few times. The chain employs TRBV21-1 and TRBJ2-4; the DNA was not compared with TRBD1, the D call given in the table. TRBV21-1 is listed as a pseudogene. This CDR3 is 20 amino acids long. CDR3 protein: CASSLAPSPGTGKAKNIQYF. The CDR3, as DNA: TGTGCCAGCAGTCTAGCCCCCTCCCCCGGGACAGGGAAAGCCAAAAACATTCAGTACTTC.

The chain combines TRBV28 with TRBJ2-1; D gene unclear. Germline values: CDR1 MDHEN, CDR2 SYDVKM. The V end lost 7 bases, the J end lost 9 bases, and 16 bases lay between the germline ends. The CDR3 length is 13 residues. The CDR3 protein is CASTPDVVTEQFF. As DNA, the CDR3 is TGTGCCAGCACCCCAGATGTGGTGACTGAGCAGTTCTTC.

V and J are TRBV2 and TRBJ1-1, with TRBD1 matching over 9 bases. This CDR3 is built from 14 residues. CDR1 and CDR2 (germline): SNHLY, FYNNEI. Trimming removed 5 bases from V and 5 bases from J; junction bases left unmatched: 6. Written as DNA, the CDR3 is TGTGCCAGCAGTTCACAGGGGGCGCTTACTGAAGCTTTCTTT. Protein: CASSSQGALTEAFF. The whole variable domain, remainder taken from reference TRBV2 and TRBJ1-1, is EPEVTQTPSHQVTQMGQEVILRCVPISNHLYFYWYRQILGQKVEFLVSFYNNEISEKSEIFDDQFSVERPDGSNFTLKIRSTKLEDSAMYFCASSSQGALTEAFFGQGTRLTVV.

This clonotype was recorded once. The CDR3 spells CATSDPPTATQYF. The CDR3 DNA follows: TGTGCCACCAGTGACCCCCCGACGGCGACCCAGTACTTC. This chain links TRBV24-1 with TRBJ2-5; D is unclear. This CDR3 is 13 amino acids long. Trimming took off 4 bases at V and 7 bases at J, with 12 bases between the two ends. Germline CDR1 reads KGHDR; CDR2 reads SFDVKD.

J is TRBJ2-5 and V is TRBV6-2 or TRBV6-3; D is tentatively TRBD1 or TRBD2 (5 bases each). The CDR3 runs to 15 residues. V was cut by 6 bases and J by 2 bases, with 16 bases left in between. From germline, CDR1 is MNHEY and CDR2 SVGEGT. In DNA, the CDR3 is TGTGCCAGCAGCCCTCCAGGGAGTAAGCAAGAGACCCAGTACTTC. Translating it yields CASSPPGSKQETQYF.

The gene calls are TRBV11-2 and TRBJ2-1; D gene ambiguous. V lost 0 bases and J 9 bases, leaving 12 bases between the germline ends. Germline V gives CDR1 SGHAT, CDR2 FQNNGV. This CDR3 region has 14 residues. CDR3 bases: TGTGCCAGCAGCTTAGAGTACCTGGTGGTTGAGCAGTTCTTC. Translation: CASSLEYLVVEQFF.

The rearrangement links TRBV7-6 to TRBJ2-7; D might be TRBD1 (5 bases). This CDR3 comprises 14 residues. Germline CDR1 SGHVS, CDR2 FNYEAQ. V shed 5 bases and J shed 8 bases, with 19 bases lying between them. CDR3: CASSNPRQSNKQYF. In nucleotides, the CDR3 is TGTGCCAGCAGCAATCCGCGACAGTCTAATAAGCAGTACTTC.

The chain links TRBV7-2 to TRBJ2-7, with TRBD1 identical over 10 bases. Trimming removed 2 bases from V and 7 bases from J; junction bases left unmatched: 11. Germline lookup yields CDR1 SGHTA and CDR2 FQGNSA. The CDR3 contains 16 residues. CDR3: CASSLRTGQGTGEQYF. The CDR3 bases are TGTGCCAGCAGCTTAAGGACGGGACAGGGGACAGGGGAGCAGTACTTC.

For this clonotype: One end of the junction is discordant with germline, which a read error may explain. The chain is built from TRBV7-7 and TRBJ2-1; D is perhaps TRBD1 (6 bases). The CDR3 is 18 residues long. CDR1 is SSHAT and CDR2 is FNYEAQ in the germline V gene (reference sequence). The CDR3 is CASSLGPIRGKPHNEQFF. The CDR3 DNA reads TGTGCTAGCAGCTTAGGCCCCATTAGGGGGAAACCCCACAATGAGCAGTTCTTC.

The chain is built from TRBV7-2 and TRBJ2-3, with 9 nucleotides matching TRBD2. The germline V gene encodes CDR1 SGHTA and CDR2 FQGNSA. The CDR3 is made up of 13 amino acids. With 2 bases clipped from V and 14 bases from J, the junction kept 8 bases outside the gene matches. The chain's CDR3 is CASSLRASGMPYF. The CDR3 DNA is TGTGCCAGCAGCTTAAGGGCTAGCGGGATGCCGTATTTT.

This chain joins TRBV10-3 and TRBJ1-3; D is uncertain. Germline assignment: CDR1 ENHRY and CDR2 SYGVKD. Trimming cost V 6 bases and J 0 bases, with 6 bases left between them. The CDR3 totals 13 residues. The CDR3 region has the DNA TGTGCCATCAGGACGAACTCTGGAAACACCATATATTTT. Its translation: CAIRTNSGNTIYF.

This clonotype was observed a few times. This chain joins TRBV24-1 and TRBJ2-5; 9 positions agree with TRBD2. Germline lookup yields CDR1 KGHDR and CDR2 SFDVKD. The CDR3 is made up of 16 amino acids. The V segment lost 5 bases and the J segment 3 bases; nucleotides outside the gene matches: 9. In DNA, the CDR3 is TGTGCCACCAGTGGGGAGAGCGGGAGGTTAAAAGAGACCCAGTACTTC. As protein: CATSGESGRLKETQYF.

The V call is TRBV24-1, the J call TRBJ1-1; weak D call: TRBD1 (5 bases). V was clipped by 0 bases and J by 4 bases, with 14 bases between them. The CDR3 contains 16 residues. The germline CDR1 and CDR2 sequences are KGHDR and SFDVKD. The CDR3: CATSDLRVGVGTEAFF. CDR3 bases: TGTGCCACCAGTGATTTGCGTGTGGGGGTGGGCACTGAAGCTTTCTTT.

This clonotype was counted ten times or more. This sequence joins TRBV12-3 or TRBV12-4 and TRBJ2-1; 8 bases fit TRBD2. V gave up 5 bases and J gave up 5 bases; unmatched junction bases: 11. The CDR3 runs 16 residues. The CDR3 here is CASSPVRGGRDNEQFF. The DNA of the CDR3 is TGTGCCAGCAGTCCCGTCCGGGGGGGGCGAGACAATGAGCAGTTCTTC.

This clonotype was detected a few times. The chain joins TRBV5-1 to TRBJ2-5; D is ambiguous. The CDR3 loop spans 14 amino acids. V was shortened by 1 base and J by 3 bases, with 10 bases between the two germline ends. Germline V lookup: CDR1 SGHRS, CDR2 YFSETQ. CDR3 sequence (DNA): TGCGCCAGCAGCTTGACAGTTGGCGAAGAGACCCAGTACTTC. Its protein product is CASSLTVGEETQYF.

The CDR3 protein is CASSWRAHTEAFF. CDR3 in DNA: TGTGCCAGCAGTTGGAGGGCTCACACTGAAGCTTTCTTT. The J gene is TRBJ1-1, the V gene TRBV6-4, with D unresolved. This CDR3 has 13 amino acids. Trimming left V 5 bases short and J 3 bases short, with 10 bases between. CDR1 MRHNA and CDR2 SNTAGT come from the germline V gene.

This clonotype was detected a few times. The V and J genes are TRBV6-5 and TRBJ2-7; TRBD1 agrees at 9 bases. The trim removed 8 bases at V and 6 bases at J, leaving 5 bases unmatched. CDR1 and CDR2 (germline): MNHEY, SVGAGI. The CDR3 spans 12 residues. CDR3 sequence: CASLGQGAEQYF. The CDR3 nucleotides are TGTGCCAGCTTGGGACAGGGTGCCGAGCAGTACTTC.

In its sample, this clonotype was seen a few times. This chain connects TRBV2 to TRBJ1-6, with D possibly TRBD1 on 6 matching bases. With 2 bases removed from V and 3 bases from J, the gap between germline ends came to 14 bases. CDR3 length: 17 residues. CDR1 is SNHLY and CDR2 is FYNNEI in the germline V gene. CDR3 bases: TGTGCCAGCAGTGAATCCCCACAGGGTCGCTATAATTCACCCCTCCACTTT. The encoded protein is CASSESPQGRYNSPLHF.

CDR3 loop: CASSLGSGTSGDEQFF. In DNA, the CDR3 is TGTGCCAGCAGCTTGGGATCCGGGACTAGCGGGGATGAGCAGTTCTTC. The chain combines TRBV11-2 with TRBJ2-1, with TRBD2 identical over 13 bases. CDR3 length equals 16 residues. The germline V gene has CDR1 SGHAT and CDR2 FQNNGV. J gave up 8 bases and V 3 bases, and 7 bases lay outside the gene matches.

Concerning this clonotype: Compared with germline, one end of the junction differs, possibly owing to a read error. This rearrangement joins TRBV7-2 to TRBJ1-3; unclear D gene. Germline-derived CDR1 and CDR2 are SGHTA and FQGNSA. The CDR3 length is 16 residues. The CDR3 loop is CASSALWRHSRNTIYF. The CDR3 nucleotides read TGTGCCAGCAGCGCCCTCTGGCGACACTCTAGAAACACCATATATTTT.

The gene calls are TRBV5-1 and TRBJ2-3; D is perhaps TRBD1 or TRBD2 (6 bases each). CDR3 size: 17 residues. The V end lost 3 bases, the J end lost 0 bases, and 17 bases lay between the germline ends. Germline CDR1 SGHRS, CDR2 YFSETQ. CDR3 bases: TGCGCCAGCAGCTACCTCTCCCGGGGGCCTAGCACAGATACGCAGTATTTT. Protein product: CASSYLSRGPSTDTQYF.